The source of this T cell receptor (beta chain) is a study of human T cells and chemical hapten exposure. This CDR3 spans 14 amino acids. The V end lost 3 bases, the J end lost 2 bases, and 11 bases lay between the germline ends. Germline V CDR1 and CDR2: DFQATT, SNEGSKA (reference sequence). The sample's time point: patch test 1, 2 weeks after DPC sensitization. As for treatment: therapeutic diphenylcyclopropenone sensitization with weekly scalp DPC. In TCRdb, the RACE reads were re-called with MiXCR into one record per CDR3 protein. The table lists just under 350,000 distinct CDR3 sequences, around 6.9% of them singletons.

The rearrangement joins TRBV20-1 to TRBJ1-3; a possible D gene is TRBD1 (5 bases). The TCR originated in a woman aged 18-30 years with alopecia areata. Some clones in this sample may be carry-over from other donors' samples. The sample was whole blood, taken in connection with sensitization to the hapten diphenylcyclopropenone (DPC). CDR3 in amino acids: CSARDMGTGNTIYF. The DNA for the CDR3 is TGCAGTGCTAGGGACATGGGGACTGGAAACACCATATATTTT.